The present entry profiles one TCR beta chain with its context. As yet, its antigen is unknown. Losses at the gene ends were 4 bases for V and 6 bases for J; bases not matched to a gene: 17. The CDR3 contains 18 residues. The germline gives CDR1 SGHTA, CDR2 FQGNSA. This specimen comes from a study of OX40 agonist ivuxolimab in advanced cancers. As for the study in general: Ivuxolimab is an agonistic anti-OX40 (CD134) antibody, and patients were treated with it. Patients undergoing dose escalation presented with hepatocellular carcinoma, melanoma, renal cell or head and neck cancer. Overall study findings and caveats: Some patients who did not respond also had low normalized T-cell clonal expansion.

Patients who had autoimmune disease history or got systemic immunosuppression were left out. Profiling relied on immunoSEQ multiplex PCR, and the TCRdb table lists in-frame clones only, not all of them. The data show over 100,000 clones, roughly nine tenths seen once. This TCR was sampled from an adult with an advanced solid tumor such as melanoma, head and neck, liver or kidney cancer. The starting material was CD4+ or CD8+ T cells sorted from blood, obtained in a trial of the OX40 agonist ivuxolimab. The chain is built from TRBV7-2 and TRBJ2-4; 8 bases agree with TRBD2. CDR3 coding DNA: TGTGCCAGCAGCTCCAGCGGGGGTCCTCTCGGGGGCGGAAACATTCAGTACTTC. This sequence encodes CASSSSGGPLGGGNIQYF.